Below are 30 T cell receptor beta chains sequenced from a single sample in a study of PD-1 blockade in mismatch repair-deficient tumors. Sequencing was performed with immunoSEQ multiplex PCR; in TCRdb, only in-frame clones are kept and a portion is missing. Found here are about 34,000 clones, approximately 80% of them singletons; the top ten hold approximately 3.1%. The sequences come from PBMCs, collected roughly 6 weeks after starting pembrolizumab. The receptors here all came from an adult with mismatch repair-deficient cancer.

This chain uses TRBV19 with TRBJ1-1, with TRBD1 matching 11 bases. Trimming at V came to 3 bases and at J to 4 bases, leaving 4 bases not matched to a gene. The CDR3 totals 15 residues. Per the germline V gene, CDR1 is LNHDA and CDR2 is SQIVND (reference sequence). The CDR3 region has the DNA TGTGCCAGTAGTATTGGAGGGACAGGGGGCACTGAAGCTTTCTTT. Encoded protein: CASSIGGTGGTEAFF.

The chain links TRBV5-4 to TRBJ2-7; 14 nucleotides match TRBD2. Germline loops: CDR1 SGHNT, CDR2 YYREEE (reference sequence). V shed 4 bases, J shed 2 bases, and the junction held 5 bases outside the gene matches. This CDR3 region has 16 residues. CDR3 in amino acids: CASSGPTSGRAYEQYF. CDR3 sequence (DNA): TGTGCCAGCAGCGGTCCGACTAGCGGGAGGGCCTACGAGCAGTACTTC.

The genes are TRBV6-5 and TRBJ2-6, with unresolved D. Germline CDR1 reads MNHEY; CDR2 reads SVGAGI. The CDR3 consists of 15 residues. Trimming cost V 0 bases and J 0 bases, with 3 bases left between them. CDR3 region: CASSYSYSGANVLTF. In DNA form, the CDR3 reads TGTGCCAGCAGTTACTCCTACTCTGGGGCCAACGTCCTGACTTTC.

The chain combines TRBV7-5 with TRBJ1-6; TRBD1 is the table's D call and was not checked against the DNA. TRBV7-5 is annotated as a pseudogene. This CDR3 region has 16 residues. The CDR3 is CVRSQGQGCPNSPLHF. The CDR3 coding sequence is TGTGTCAGAAGCCAGGGACAGGGATGTCCCAATTCACCCCTCCACTTT.

The chain joins TRBV5-1 to TRBJ2-7; 8 bases align to TRBD2. The J segment lost 0 bases and the V segment lost 4 bases, leaving 6 bases of the junction unmatched. The CDR3 is made up of 15 amino acids. Germline V CDR1 and CDR2: SGHRS, YFSETQ. CDR3 DNA sequence: TGCGCCAGCAGCCCCGGGGGGGGAAGCTCCTACGAGCAGTACTTC. It yields the protein CASSPGGGSSYEQYF.

The J gene is TRBJ2-1, the V gene TRBV7-3; perhaps TRBD1 as D (6 bases). Germline CDR1 SGHTA, CDR2 FQGTGA. The V end was cut by 3 bases, the J end by 5 bases, with 8 bases between. This CDR3 region has 13 residues. CDR3 protein: CASSFAGDNEQFF. The DNA for the CDR3 is TGTGCCAGCAGCTTCGCAGGGGACAATGAGCAGTTCTTC.

The chain is built from TRBV2 and TRBJ2-1; 9 positions agree with TRBD2. This CDR3 is built from 16 residues. V was clipped by 1 base and J by 7 bases; unmatched bases: 8. Germline V gene sequence: CDR1 SNHLY, CDR2 FYNNEI. CDR3 residues: CASSEESGRIANEQFF. As DNA, the CDR3 is TGTGCCAGCAGTGAAGAGAGCGGGAGGATAGCAAATGAGCAGTTCTTC. Looking up the rest from reference TRBV2 and TRBJ2-1 gives the full variable domain: EPEVTQTPSHQVTQMGQEVILRCVPISNHLYFYWYRQILGQKVEFLVSFYNNEISEKSEIFDDQFSVERPDGSNFTLKIRSTKLEDSAMYFCASSEESGRIANEQFFGPGTRLTVL.

The CDR3: CASSPLTSGRSGAYNEQFF. CDR3 DNA: TGCGCCAGCAGCCCCCTGACTAGCGGGAGGTCGGGGGCATACAATGAGCAGTTCTTC. This rearrangement joins TRBV5-1 to TRBJ2-1, with TRBD2 identical over 13 bases. Per the germline V gene, CDR1 is SGHRS and CDR2 is YFSETQ. J lost 4 bases, V lost 4 bases, and 14 bases had no gene match. The CDR3 covers 19 residues.

The rearrangement links TRBV6-5 to TRBJ1-1; possible D gene TRBD1, 5 bases. V was cut by 8 bases and J by 5 bases, with 15 bases left in between. The CDR3 loop spans 13 amino acids. In germline, CDR1 is MNHEY, CDR2 SVGAGI. CDR3 sequence (DNA): TGTGCCAGCCGCTGGGGCAAGAGGACTGAAGCTTTCTTT. It specifies CASRWGKRTEAFF.

The rearrangement joins TRBV10-1 to TRBJ2-3; 11 bases are a match to TRBD2. This CDR3 spans 16 amino acids. V shed 6 bases and J 3 bases; nucleotides not matched to a gene: 8. CDR1 is WNHNN and CDR2 is SYGVQD in the germline V gene (reference sequence). This CDR3 is CASRATLAGGTDTQYF. The CDR3 DNA sequence: TGCGCCAGCAGAGCGACCTTAGCGGGAGGGACAGATACGCAGTATTTT.

The rearrangement joins TRBV5-1 to TRBJ2-7; D not certain. Germline assignment: CDR1 SGHRS and CDR2 YFSETQ. The CDR3 consists of 12 residues. V dropped 0 bases and J dropped 6 bases, with 7 bases sitting between them. In DNA, the CDR3 is TGCGCCAGCAGCTTGGCCTTTGTCGAGCAGTACTTC. It specifies CASSLAFVEQYF.

The chain couples TRBV7-2 to TRBJ1-5, with D maybe TRBD1 (5 bases). Germline-derived CDR1 and CDR2 are SGHTA and FQGNSA. This CDR3 is built from 18 residues. The ends were cut back, 2 bases at V and 6 bases at J, with 23 bases in the middle. The CDR3 DNA reads as TGTGCCAGCAGCTTATTTCGGGGACTTGACTCAAGGGGTCAGCCCCAGCATTTT. It encodes CASSLFRGLDSRGQPQHF.

This rearrangement joins TRBV11-3 to TRBJ2-2, with TRBD2 matching 12 bases. J gave up 6 bases and V 5 bases, and 4 bases lay outside the gene matches. CDR3 length equals 15 residues. The germline gives CDR1 SGHNT, CDR2 YENEEA. The CDR3 is CASSQTSGSPGELFF. Written as DNA, the CDR3 is TGTGCCAGCAGCCAGACTAGCGGGAGCCCCGGGGAGCTGTTTTTT.

The chain combines TRBV7-6 with TRBJ2-5; a weak D match, TRBD1 (5 bases). The J call may be faulty, since TRBJ2-7 better matches the DNA end. CDR3 length: 17 residues. CDR1 SGHVS and CDR2 FNYEAQ come from the germline V gene. CDR3 nucleotides: TGTGCCAGCAGCTTAGTTCCCGCCAGGGAAGGCTCCTACGAGCAGTACTTC. It yields the protein CASSLVPAREGSYEQYF.

In its sample, this clone was seen once. The V and J genes are TRBV11-3 and TRBJ2-3; weak D call: TRBD1 (7 bases). CDR3 length equals 16 residues. Trimming removed 3 bases from V and 0 bases from J, with 13 bases in between. Germline V gene lookup returns CDR1 SGHNT and CDR2 YENEEA. The CDR3 DNA reads TGTGCCAGCAGCTTTTGGAGGGGGCCTAGCACAGATACGCAGTATTTT. Translation gives CASSFWRGPSTDTQYF.

V and J are TRBV7-9 and TRBJ2-1, with 10 positions matching TRBD1. CDR3 size: 16 residues. Unmatched junction bases numbered 6, after V lost 5 bases and J lost 2 bases. Looked up from germline, CDR1 is SEHNR and CDR2 is FQNEAQ (reference sequence). Written as DNA, the CDR3 is TGTGCCAGCAGCGACACCGGGACAGGGGCCTACAATGAGCAGTTCTTC. It yields the protein CASSDTGTGAYNEQFF.

V and J are TRBV7-6 and TRBJ1-5, with 8 positions matching TRBD1. The V segment lost 0 bases and the J segment 3 bases; nucleotides outside the gene matches: 10. The CDR3 is 18 residues long. The germline gives CDR1 SGHVS, CDR2 FNYEAQ. CDR3 loop: CASSLAGRRTGHNQPQHF. CDR3 sequence (DNA): TGTGCCAGCAGCTTAGCGGGAAGAAGGACAGGGCACAATCAGCCCCAGCATTTT.

The sample holds a few counts of this clone. The chain couples TRBV6-1 to TRBJ2-7, with D perhaps TRBD2 (5 bases). The CDR3 contains 13 residues. Trimming shortened V by 6 bases and J by 2 bases, and 11 bases separated the two germline ends. Germline lookup yields CDR1 MNHNS and CDR2 SASEGT. CDR3 sequence: CASRRAGAYEQYF. The CDR3 DNA sequence: TGTGCCAGCAGGAGGGCAGGAGCCTACGAGCAGTACTTC.

The V call is TRBV27, the J call TRBJ1-6, with TRBD1 identical over 7 bases. This CDR3 is 13 amino acids long. Germline trimming cut 6 bases from V and 4 bases from J; bases unmatched to any gene: 0. From germline, CDR1 is MNHEY and CDR2 SMNVEV (reference sequence). The CDR3 bases are TGTGCCAGCAGACAGGGGTATAATTCACCCCTCCACTTT. This encodes CASRQGYNSPLHF.

The CDR3 coding sequence is TGTGCCAGCAGCTCCTCTAGCGGGGGAATCACCGGGGAGCTGTTTTTT. Translating gives CASSSSSGGITGELFF. The gene calls are TRBV7-2 and TRBJ2-2; 10 bases match TRBD2. The CDR3 contains 16 residues. The germline V gene encodes CDR1 SGHTA and CDR2 FQGNSA. V lost 4 bases, J lost 4 bases, and 6 bases stayed unmatched.

The chain has TRBV5-1 and TRBJ2-1, with TRBD1 identical over 12 bases. The V segment lost 6 bases and the J segment 2 bases; nucleotides outside the gene matches: 6. Germline V gene data show CDR1 as SGHRS and CDR2 as YFSETQ. The CDR3 covers 16 residues. As DNA, the CDR3 is TGCGCCAGCAATTTGGGACAGGGGGCACCCTACAATGAGCAGTTCTTC. Translated, it gives CASNLGQGAPYNEQFF.

This chain connects TRBV7-2 to TRBJ2-5; 8 bases match TRBD1. The end of the DNA aligns better with TRBJ2-7, so the J call may be wrong. The CDR3 spans 17 residues. The germline V gene encodes CDR1 SGHTA and CDR2 FQGNSA. The CDR3 sequence: CASSLATGRTGFYEQYF. As DNA, the CDR3 is TGTGCCAGCAGCTTAGCGACCGGTAGGACAGGGTTCTACGAGCAGTACTTC.

The rearrangement links TRBV7-8 to TRBJ1-5, with TRBD1 matching over 9 bases. CDR1 is SGHVS, CDR2 FQNEAQ, per germline. Trimming at V came to 5 bases and at J to 1 base, leaving 18 bases not matched to a gene. The CDR3 totals 20 residues. The CDR3 loop reads CASSRGWGQGSPRSNQPQHF. Here the CDR3 DNA reads TGTGCCAGCAGCCGAGGGTGGGGACAGGGCTCACCAAGGAGCAATCAGCCCCAGCATTTT.

V and J are TRBV28 and TRBJ2-3, with 14 bases fitting TRBD2. In germline, CDR1 is MDHEN, CDR2 SYDVKM. The CDR3 totals 17 residues. J lost 3 bases, V lost 5 bases, and 7 bases had no gene match. The CDR3 reads CASSTGTSGSRTDTQYF. CDR3 DNA: TGTGCCAGCAGTACCGGGACTAGCGGGAGTAGGACAGATACGCAGTATTTT.

This clone was detected a few times. The chain employs TRBV7-2 and TRBJ2-7; 8 bases agree with TRBD2. The CDR3 consists of 13 residues. CDR1 SGHTA and CDR2 FQGNSA come from the germline V gene. V shed 4 bases and J 7 bases; nucleotides not matched to a gene: 6. The CDR3 DNA sequence: TGTGCCAGCAGCTCTAGCGGGTTGTGGGAGCAGTACTTC. Protein sequence: CASSSSGLWEQYF. Filled out from reference TRBV7-2 and TRBJ2-7, the complete variable domain reads GAGVSQSPSNKVTEKGKDVELRCDPISGHTALYWYRQSLGQGLEFLIYFQGNSAPDKSGLPSDRFSAERTGGSVSTLTIQRTQQEDSAVYLCASSSSGLWEQYFGPGTRLTVT.

This clone was seen only a few times. The chain carries TRBV2 and TRBJ2-2; TRBD2 matches 8 bases. The CDR3 consists of 15 residues. Trimming removed 2 bases from V and 4 bases from J; junction bases left unmatched: 3. Germline loops: CDR1 SNHLY, CDR2 FYNNEI. CDR3 DNA sequence: TGTGCCAGCAGTGAAAGCGGGAGTGGCACCGGGGAGCTGTTTTTT. Protein product: CASSESGSGTGELFF.

The V and J genes are TRBV6-1 and TRBJ1-1; D is perhaps TRBD1 (5 bases). This CDR3 is built from 15 residues. V lost 5 bases and J lost 1, with 14 bases in between. Germline V lookup: CDR1 MNHNS, CDR2 SASEGT. CDR3 DNA sequence: TGTGCCAGCAGTCTCCTTAGGGGATCGAACACTGAAGCTTTCTTT. This translates into CASSLLRGSNTEAFF.

V usage is TRBV2 and J usage is TRBJ2-3; tentatively, D is TRBD1 (5 bases). CDR3 length: 15 amino acids. Germline V gene data show CDR1 as SNHLY and CDR2 as FYNNEI. Deletions cut 4 bases from V and 5 bases from J, with 16 bases between. Here the CDR3 reads CASSASGNQGDTQYF. The CDR3 region has the DNA TGTGCCAGCAGTGCGTCAGGGAACCAAGGAGATACGCAGTATTTT. Together with reference TRBV2 and TRBJ2-3, the CDR3 gives the full variable domain: EPEVTQTPSHQVTQMGQEVILRCVPISNHLYFYWYRQILGQKVEFLVSFYNNEISEKSEIFDDQFSVERPDGSNFTLKIRSTKLEDSAMYFCASSASGNQGDTQYFGPGTRLTVL.

V and J are TRBV11-2 and TRBJ1-2, with a weak D call TRBD1 (5 bases). CDR3 length: 15 amino acids. Germline CDR1 and CDR2: SGHAT and FQNNGV. The germline V and J ends were trimmed by 2 bases and 4 bases, with 14 bases remaining between them. The CDR3 sequence is CASSLSGSQGYGYTF. In DNA form, the CDR3 reads TGTGCCAGCAGCTTATCGGGCTCTCAGGGCTATGGCTACACCTTC. Combining the CDR3 with reference TRBV11-2 and TRBJ1-2 gives the whole variable domain EAGVAQSPRYKIIEKRQSVAFWCNPISGHATLYWYQQILGQGPKLLIQFQNNGVVDDSQLPKDRFSAERLKGVDSTLKIQPAKLEDSAVYLCASSLSGSQGYGYTFGSGTRLTVV.

The V and J genes are TRBV27 and TRBJ2-7; 8 bases map to TRBD2. The germline V gene encodes CDR1 MNHEY and CDR2 SMNVEV (reference sequence). After removal of 2 bases from V and 2 bases from J, the junction contained 5 bases not matched to a gene. This CDR3 has 15 residues. CDR3 region: CASSLITSGTYEQYF. In nucleotides, the CDR3 is TGTGCCAGCAGTTTAATAACTAGCGGAACCTACGAGCAGTACTTC.